This paragraph reports one TCR beta chain. The antigen is undetermined. The sample belongs to a study of CD8+ T cells in alopecia areata. Notes on the study in general: Across lesional scalp, and particularly alopecia totalis/universalis, clonality surpassed that of normal scalp.

Isolated RNA was reverse transcribed into cDNA used as the sequencing template. TCRdb keeps only in-frame clones here, not all; method: immunoSEQ multiplex PCR. The profile shows 100,000 to 130,000 clones, approximately 61% of them singletons. Lesional scalp punch biopsies and peripheral blood were collected from alopecia areata patients. The source of this sequence is a human donor with alopecia areata. What was sequenced was NKG2D-low CD8+ T cells sorted from blood.

CDR3 bases: TGTGCCAGCAGTGATTCAGGGTCCGGGGAGCTGTTTTTT. This translates into CASSDSGSGELFF. The chain joins TRBV2 to TRBJ2-2, with D possibly TRBD1 on 5 matching bases. The CDR3 has 13 residues. V was cut by 3 bases and J by 6 bases, with 8 bases left in between. Germline V CDR1 and CDR2: SNHLY, FYNNEI.